This paragraph covers one T cell receptor beta chain sequence. The sample comes from a study of blood T cell repertoires in COVID-19. On the study more broadly: The United States, Italy and Spain supplied acute and convalescent COVID-19 samples. T cells, B-cell-depleted T cells, or PBMCs supplied cDNA or gDNA.

In the original analysis: Cell counts per sample came from amplifying reference gene primers. Generated by immunoSEQ multiplex PCR, the TCRdb table keeps only in-frame clones and is missing some. The D gene and trimming were derived from the DNA, and the V and J assignments and clone size from that table. The repertoire includes about 7,500 clones, approximately 89% of them detected once, and 9% to 10% sits in the top ten. This sequence was found in a human donor in a cohort sampled during active COVID-19. Sequenced sample: peripheral blood.

In DNA form, the CDR3 reads TGTGCCACCAGCAGAGTTAGGGGCTCTGGAAACACCATATATTTT. The encoded protein is CATSRVRGSGNTIYF. The chain couples TRBV15 to TRBJ1-3, with D tentatively TRBD1 (5 bases). The germline V and J ends were trimmed by 1 base and 0 bases, with 7 bases remaining between them. The CDR3 covers 15 residues. Germline CDR1 reads LNHNV; CDR2 reads YYDKDF (reference sequence).